Below, 29 T cell receptor beta chains from the same sample are listed, as sequenced in a study of T cell responses to AZD1222 COVID-19 vaccine. TCRdb's table, derived via immunoSEQ multiplex PCR, lists solely in-frame clones and lacks some. Of tens of thousands of clones in the sample, about nine tenths were seen once. The material was peripheral blood, obtained on day 0 of AZD1222 vaccination. The source of these receptors is an adult in good health.

The chain combines TRBV5-6 with TRBJ1-3, with 7 bases fitting TRBD1. There are 14 residues in the CDR3. The V gene end was trimmed by 0 bases and the J gene end by 10 bases; junction bases not matched to a gene: 7. Germline V CDR1 and CDR2: SGHDT, YYEEEE. Here the CDR3 DNA reads TGTGCCAGCAGCTTGGATACAGGGGCTGGGACCATATATTTT. Residues: CASSLDTGAGTIYF. Full variable domain (outside the CDR3, taken from reference TRBV5-6 and TRBJ1-3): DAGVTQSPTHLIKTRGQQVTLRCSPKSGHDTVSWYQQALGQGPQFIFQYYEEEERQRGNFPDRFSGHQFPNYSSELNVNALLLGDSALYLCASSLDTGAGTIYFGEGSWLTVV.

The chain has TRBV3-1 (or the pseudogene TRBV3-2) and TRBJ2-7; no firm D call. The CDR3 contains 11 residues. The V end was cut by 3 bases, the J end by 6 bases, with 6 bases between. Per the germline V gene, CDR1 is LGHDT and CDR2 is YNNKEL (reference sequence). This chain's CDR3 is CASSHSSEQYF. DNA of the CDR3: TGTGCCAGCAGCCATAGCTCCGAGCAGTACTTC.

Only one count was recorded for this clone. This sequence joins TRBV6-5 and TRBJ1-4, with 8 nucleotides matching TRBD1. In germline, CDR1 is MNHEY, CDR2 SVGAGI. The CDR3 is 15 amino acids. Trimming removed 6 bases from V and 8 bases from J; junction bases left unmatched: 11. CDR3 region: CASRLTGGREEKLFF. CDR3 DNA: TGTGCCAGCAGACTTACAGGGGGTCGAGAGGAAAAACTGTTTTTT.

The V and J genes are TRBV3-1 (or the pseudogene TRBV3-2) and TRBJ1-2, with 8 bases matching TRBD1. Germline CDR1 is LGHDT and CDR2 is YNNKEL (reference sequence). J gave up 2 bases and V 1 base, and 0 bases lay outside the gene matches. This CDR3 region has 14 residues. CDR3 nucleotides: TGTGCCAGCAGCCAAGGGACAGGGAACTATGGCTACACCTTC. Translated: CASSQGTGNYGYTF.

The chain employs TRBV6-5 and TRBJ1-6; D may be TRBD1 (5 bases). CDR3 length: 13 amino acids. Germline V gives CDR1 MNHEY, CDR2 SVGAGI. V was shortened by 4 bases and J by 9 bases, with 10 bases between the two germline ends. The DNA of the CDR3 is TGTGCCAGCAGTTCAGGGACTTCTTCACCCCTCCACTTT. Translated: CASSSGTSSPLHF.

The chain has TRBV6-5 and TRBJ2-3; D gene unclear. CDR3 length equals 11 residues. Trimming cost V 8 bases and J 6 bases, with 9 bases left between them. The germline V gene has CDR1 MNHEY and CDR2 SVGAGI. The CDR3 protein is CASRVSDTQYF. CDR3 nucleotide sequence: TGTGCCAGCCGCGTGAGCGATACGCAGTATTTT.

This clone was seen just once. This chain uses TRBV24-1 with TRBJ2-6, with 8 bases that match TRBD2. V dropped 4 bases and J dropped 0; count of bases not matched to a gene: 16. CDR1 is KGHDR and CDR2 is SFDVKD in the germline V gene. The CDR3 contains 21 residues. The CDR3 DNA sequence: TGTGCCACCAGTGAGGCGGGGGGCGAGGAGGGGCCGGGCTCTGGGGCCAACGTCCTGACTTTC. It is translated as CATSEAGGEEGPGSGANVLTF.

The rearrangement joins TRBV23-1 to TRBJ1-2; D gene uncertain. TRBV23-1 is an ORF; its function is uncertain. The V end was cut by 0 bases, the J end by 3 bases, with 5 bases between. The CDR3 has 13 residues. This CDR3 reads CASSQSSDYGYTF. The CDR3 DNA reads as TGCGCCAGCAGTCAATCCTCCGACTATGGCTACACCTTC.

V usage is TRBV7-2 and J usage is TRBJ1-1; tentatively, D is TRBD1 (5 bases). Trimming left V 4 bases short and J 5 bases short, with 14 bases between. In germline, CDR1 is SGHTA, CDR2 FQGNSA. This CDR3 is 14 amino acids long. The CDR3 DNA reads as TGTGCCAGCAGCTCTCAGGGACGTCGGACTGAAGCTTTCTTT. This codes for CASSSQGRRTEAFF.

The chain has TRBV7-8 and TRBJ1-2; D gene unclear. Trimming took off 1 base at V and 0 bases at J, with 9 bases between the two ends. Looked up from germline, CDR1 is SGHVS and CDR2 is FQNEAQ. The CDR3 has 15 residues. This CDR3 reads CASSLGGTTNYGYTF. CDR3 nucleotide sequence: TGTGCCAGCAGCTTAGGCGGAACGACTAACTATGGCTACACCTTC. Complete variable domain (other parts from reference TRBV7-8 and TRBJ1-2): GAGVSQSPRYKVAKRGQDVALRCDPISGHVSLFWYQQALGQGPEFLTYFQNEAQLDKSGLPSDRFFAERPEGSVSTLKIQRTQQEDSAVYLCASSLGGTTNYGYTFGSGTRLTVV.

This rearrangement joins TRBV7-2 to TRBJ2-7; 13 bases line up with TRBD2. The germline CDR1 and CDR2 sequences are SGHTA and FQGNSA. The CDR3 has 16 residues. The V gene end was trimmed by 5 bases and the J gene end by 1 base; junction bases not matched to a gene: 5. CDR3 bases: TGTGCCAGCAGCCGGACTAGCGGGAGCCAATCCTACGAGCAGTACTTC. This encodes CASSRTSGSQSYEQYF.

The chain employs TRBV4-3 and TRBJ2-7; 7 bases are shared with TRBD1. Germline loops: CDR1 LGHNA, CDR2 YSLEER. The length of the CDR3 is 15 residues. The junction had 4 bases not matched to a gene; V was cut back by 2 bases and J by 0 bases. In DNA form, the CDR3 reads TGCGCCAGCAGCCAACTCCGGGACAGCTCCTACGAGCAGTACTTC. Its protein is CASSQLRDSSYEQYF.

The chain joins TRBV18 to TRBJ2-7; maybe TRBD2 (5 bases). The V end was cut by 3 bases, the J end by 0 bases, with 9 bases between. The germline V gene has CDR1 KGHSH and CDR2 LQKENI. The CDR3 contains 14 residues. The CDR3 sequence is CASSPDWSSYEQYF. In nucleotides, the CDR3 is TGTGCCAGCTCACCGGACTGGAGCTCCTACGAGCAGTACTTC.

This clone came up once. The chain couples TRBV29-1 to TRBJ1-4, with D hard to call. This CDR3 is built from 14 residues. Trimming pared 4 bases from V and 4 bases from J, leaving 13 bases between. Germline values: CDR1 SQVTM, CDR2 ANQGSEA. Here the CDR3 reads CSVVIGSGNEKLFF. CDR3 in DNA: TGCAGCGTTGTAATCGGATCCGGTAATGAAAAACTGTTTTTT.

The chain carries TRBV15 and TRBJ1-1; D ambiguous. Germline V gene data show CDR1 as LNHNV and CDR2 as YYDKDF (reference sequence). The V end was cut by 5 bases, the J end by 0 bases, with 13 bases between. The CDR3 is made up of 15 amino acids. CDR3 sequence reads: CATSEYPAMNTEAFF. The DNA of the CDR3 is TGTGCCACCAGCGAGTACCCGGCTATGAACACTGAAGCTTTCTTT.

This clone was detected a few times. This rearrangement joins TRBV12-3 or TRBV12-4 to TRBJ1-2, with TRBD1 as a possible D gene (6 bases). The V end lost 6 bases, the J end lost 4 bases, and 12 bases lay between the germline ends. The CDR3 has 13 residues. CDR3 bases: TGTGCCAGCAGCGATGGACAGATCTATGGCTACACCTTC. Protein: CASSDGQIYGYTF.

This chain links TRBV20-1 with TRBJ1-4; D gene unclear. V was pared by 3 bases and J by 5 bases, with 16 bases between. The CDR3 is made up of 15 amino acids. From germline, CDR1 is DFQATT and CDR2 SNEGSKA (reference sequence). The CDR3 bases are TGCAGTGCTAGTAGGTCGGGCTTGGGAAATGAAAAACTGTTTTTT. It is translated as CSASRSGLGNEKLFF.

The chain couples TRBV19 to TRBJ2-7; 11 positions match TRBD2. Germline values: CDR1 LNHDA, CDR2 SQIVND (reference sequence). The CDR3 runs 17 residues. The junction had 10 bases not matched to a gene; V was cut back by 5 bases and J by 1 base. DNA for the CDR3: TGTGCCAGTAGTGCGCGATTAGCGGGGGGGCGATCCTACGAGCAGTACTTC. Translation: CASSARLAGGRSYEQYF.

This clone occurred once. The chain uses TRBV4-1 and TRBJ2-2; 8 nucleotides align to TRBD2. The germline gives CDR1 MGHRA, CDR2 YSYEKL. This CDR3 comprises 15 residues. Germline trimming cut 1 base from V and 5 bases from J; bases unmatched to any gene: 3. CDR3 residues: CASSQAGGRTGELFF. CDR3 DNA sequence: TGCGCCAGCAGCCAAGCGGGAGGGCGGACCGGGGAGCTGTTTTTT.

The chain has TRBV30 and TRBJ1-6; D is undetermined. Trimming stripped 7 bases from V and 13 bases from J, with 23 bases between. Germline CDR1 and CDR2: GTSNPN and SVGIG (reference sequence). The CDR3 is 14 residues long. CDR3 DNA sequence: TGTGCCTCCGAATGGAATACAGTAGGTTCGCCCCTCCACTTT. Translated, it gives CASEWNTVGSPLHF.

This clone was observed once. The rearrangement uses TRBV7-9 and TRBJ1-6, with D uncertain. Germline CDR1 reads SEHNR; CDR2 reads FQNEAQ (reference sequence). Trimming stripped 1 base from V and 0 bases from J, with 10 bases between. The CDR3 has 17 residues. CDR3 residues: CASSLGHTSSYNSPLHF. DNA of the CDR3: TGTGCCAGCAGCTTAGGGCACACAAGCTCCTATAATTCACCCCTCCACTTT.

The V gene is TRBV18, the J gene TRBJ1-5; D unresolved. The V gene lost 4 bases and the J gene lost 4 bases, with 8 bases spanning the gap. The V gene's germline CDR1 is KGHSH and CDR2 LQKENI. The CDR3 length is 13 residues. The CDR3: CASSQDQNQPQHF. For the CDR3, the DNA is TGTGCCAGCTCACAAGACCAAAATCAGCCCCAGCATTTT.

V gene TRBV27 combines with J gene TRBJ1-4; perhaps TRBD1 as D (6 bases). Germline assignment: CDR1 MNHEY and CDR2 SMNVEV (reference sequence). The CDR3 is 15 amino acids. The V gene lost 4 bases and the J gene lost 6 bases, with 15 bases spanning the gap. The DNA of the CDR3 is TGTGCCAGCAGTTCGAGGTCCAGGGGCCATGAAAAACTGTTTTTT. Its translation: CASSSRSRGHEKLFF.

V usage is TRBV6-5 and J usage is TRBJ1-3, with 7 bases matching TRBD1. Trimming cost V 8 bases and J 10 bases; bases outside gene matches: 11. This CDR3 is 13 amino acids long. Germline V gene lookup returns CDR1 MNHEY and CDR2 SVGAGI. CDR3 amino acids: CASRGGRAETIYF. In DNA, the CDR3 is TGTGCCAGCCGAGGGGGCAGGGCGGAAACCATATATTTT.

The CDR3 DNA follows: TGTGCCAGCGGGACAGACACTGAAGCTTTCTTT. Amino acids: CASGTDTEAFF. The chain joins TRBV12-3 or TRBV12-4 to TRBJ1-1, with 7 positions matching TRBD1. V gave up 8 bases and J gave up 3 bases; unmatched junction bases: 0. The CDR3 is 11 amino acids.

This clone has a single count. The chain couples TRBV9 to TRBJ1-2; 8 bases map to TRBD1. This CDR3 has 17 amino acids. Germline V gene data show CDR1 as SGDLS and CDR2 as YYNGEE. Trimming at V came to 0 bases and at J to 0 bases, leaving 7 bases not matched to a gene. CDR3 region: CASSVALDRETNYGYTF. CDR3 nucleotide sequence: TGTGCCAGCAGCGTAGCCCTGGACAGGGAGACTAACTATGGCTACACCTTC.

The J gene is TRBJ1-2, the V gene TRBV9, with D possibly TRBD1 on 5 matching bases. The CDR3 runs 14 residues. Between the trimmed V and J ends, which lost 0 bases and 3 bases, there was a span of 9 bases. The germline gives CDR1 SGDLS, CDR2 YYNGEE. The CDR3 sequence is CASSVGGIDYGYTF. The CDR3 nucleotides read TGTGCCAGCAGCGTAGGGGGGATCGACTATGGCTACACCTTC.

The rearrangement uses TRBV2 and TRBJ1-1; D not certain. CDR1 is SNHLY, CDR2 FYNNEI, per germline. Trimming pared 7 bases from V and 0 bases from J, leaving 9 bases between. The CDR3 is 13 amino acids. CDR3 sequence: CASILAMNTEAFF. The DNA of the CDR3 is TGTGCCAGCATCCTGGCGATGAACACTGAAGCTTTCTTT.

This rearrangement joins TRBV28 to TRBJ1-1, with no clear D. The CDR3 has 13 residues. V lost 1 base to trimming and J lost 3 bases, with 6 bases between them. Germline V gene lookup returns CDR1 MDHEN and CDR2 SYDVKM. CDR3 coding DNA: TGTGCCAGCAGTTTATTGGTCGACACTGAAGCTTTCTTT. This gives the protein CASSLLVDTEAFF.